This paragraph reports one TCR beta chain. The data belong to a study of PD-L1 blockade in urothelial cancer. CDR1 and CDR2 from the germline V gene are MNHEY and SMNVEV (reference sequence). The CDR3 loop spans 16 amino acids. J lost 4 bases, V lost 5 bases, and 6 bases had no gene match. Method: immunoSEQ multiplex PCR; TCRdb's copy keeps in-frame clones and lacks some. The sample lists tens of thousands of clones, roughly four fifths occurring once. The starting material was PBMCs, obtained around atezolizumab (anti-PD-L1) treatment. This receptor was taken from a man between 70 and 80 years old with urothelial cancer. The chain employs TRBV27 and TRBJ2-3, with 13 bases matching TRBD2. This chain's CDR3 is CASSASGTSGADTQYF. The CDR3, as DNA: TGTGCCAGCAGTGCCTCCGGGACTAGCGGGGCAGATACGCAGTATTTT.